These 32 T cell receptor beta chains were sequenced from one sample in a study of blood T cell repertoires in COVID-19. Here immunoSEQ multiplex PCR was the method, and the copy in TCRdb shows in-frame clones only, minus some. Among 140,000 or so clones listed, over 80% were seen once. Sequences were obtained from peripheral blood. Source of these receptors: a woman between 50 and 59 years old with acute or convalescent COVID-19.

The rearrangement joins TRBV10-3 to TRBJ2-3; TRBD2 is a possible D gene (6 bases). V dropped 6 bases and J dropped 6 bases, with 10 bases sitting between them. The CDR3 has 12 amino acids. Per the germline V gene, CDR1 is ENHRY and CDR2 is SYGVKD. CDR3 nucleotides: TGTGCCATCAGCTTGACTAGGGATACGCAGTATTTT. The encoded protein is CAISLTRDTQYF.

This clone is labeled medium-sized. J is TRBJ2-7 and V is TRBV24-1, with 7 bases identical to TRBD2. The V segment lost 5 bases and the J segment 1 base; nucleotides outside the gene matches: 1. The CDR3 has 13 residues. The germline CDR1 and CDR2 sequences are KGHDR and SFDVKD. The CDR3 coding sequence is TGTGCCACCAGTGCAGCGGGGTCCTACGAGCAGTACTTC. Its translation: CATSAAGSYEQYF.

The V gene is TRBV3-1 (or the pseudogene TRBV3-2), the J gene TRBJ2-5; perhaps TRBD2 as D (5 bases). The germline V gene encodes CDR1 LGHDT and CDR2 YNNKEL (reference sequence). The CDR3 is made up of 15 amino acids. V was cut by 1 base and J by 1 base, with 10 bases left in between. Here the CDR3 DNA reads TGTGCCAGCAGCCAAGCTCCTAGCCGCCAAGAGACCCAGTACTTC. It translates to CASSQAPSRQETQYF.

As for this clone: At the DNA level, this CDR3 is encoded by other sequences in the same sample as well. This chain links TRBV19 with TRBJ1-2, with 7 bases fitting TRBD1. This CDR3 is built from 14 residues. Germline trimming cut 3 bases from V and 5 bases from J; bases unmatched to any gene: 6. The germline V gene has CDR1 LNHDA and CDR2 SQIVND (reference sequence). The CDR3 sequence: CASSIGQGGYGYTF. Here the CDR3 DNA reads TGTGCCAGTAGTATTGGCCAGGGGGGATATGGCTACACCTTC.

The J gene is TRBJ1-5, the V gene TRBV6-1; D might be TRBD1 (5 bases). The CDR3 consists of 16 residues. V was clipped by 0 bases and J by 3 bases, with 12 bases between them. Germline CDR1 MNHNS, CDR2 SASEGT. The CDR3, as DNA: TGTGCCAGCAGTGAAGCGGGGGGAACGAACAATCAGCCCCAGCATTTT. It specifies CASSEAGGTNNQPQHF.

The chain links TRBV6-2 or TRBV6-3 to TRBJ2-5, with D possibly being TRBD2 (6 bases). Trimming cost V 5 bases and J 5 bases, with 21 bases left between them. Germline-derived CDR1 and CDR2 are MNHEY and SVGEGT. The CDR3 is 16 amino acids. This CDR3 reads CASSTRDSGGVETQYF. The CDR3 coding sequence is TGTGCCAGCAGTACCCGGGACTCCGGAGGGGTTGAGACCCAGTACTTC.

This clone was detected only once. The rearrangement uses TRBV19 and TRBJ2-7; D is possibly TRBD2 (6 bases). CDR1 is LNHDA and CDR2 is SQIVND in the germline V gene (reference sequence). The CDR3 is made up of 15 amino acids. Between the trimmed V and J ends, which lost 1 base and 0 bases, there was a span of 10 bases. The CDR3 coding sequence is TGTGCCAGTAGTATAGCGGGACTTCGCTCCTACGAGCAGTACTTC. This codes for CASSIAGLRSYEQYF. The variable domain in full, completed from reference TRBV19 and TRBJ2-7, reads DGGITQSPKYLFRKEGQNVTLSCEQNLNHDAMYWYRQDPGQGLRLIYYSQIVNDFQKGDIAEGYSVSREKKESFPLTVTSAQKNPTAFYLCASSIAGLRSYEQYFGPGTRLTVT.

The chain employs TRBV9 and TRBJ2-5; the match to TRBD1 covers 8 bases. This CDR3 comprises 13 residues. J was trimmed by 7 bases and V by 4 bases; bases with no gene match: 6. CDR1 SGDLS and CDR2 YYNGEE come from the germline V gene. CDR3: CASSTGGQGTQYF. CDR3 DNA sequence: TGTGCCAGCAGCACAGGGGGTCAGGGGACCCAGTACTTC.

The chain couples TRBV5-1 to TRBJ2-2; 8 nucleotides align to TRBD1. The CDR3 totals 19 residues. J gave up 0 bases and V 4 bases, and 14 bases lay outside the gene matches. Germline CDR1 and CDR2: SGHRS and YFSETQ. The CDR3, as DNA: TGCGCCAGCAGCCACCGGACAGGGTATTTGAGCACGAACACCGGGGAGCTGTTTTTT. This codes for CASSHRTGYLSTNTGELFF.

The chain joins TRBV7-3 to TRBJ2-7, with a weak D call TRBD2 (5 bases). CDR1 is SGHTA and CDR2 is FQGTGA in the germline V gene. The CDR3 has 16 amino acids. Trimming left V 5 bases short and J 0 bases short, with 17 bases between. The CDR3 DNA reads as TGTGCCAGCAGCCCTGACGCCGGGGTGGGCTCCTACGAGCAGTACTTC. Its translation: CASSPDAGVGSYEQYF.

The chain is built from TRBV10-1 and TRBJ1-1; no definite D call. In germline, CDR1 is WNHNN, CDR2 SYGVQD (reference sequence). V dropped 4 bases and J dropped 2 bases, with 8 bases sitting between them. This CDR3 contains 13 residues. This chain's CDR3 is CASSAVTNTEAFF. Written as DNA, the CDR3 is TGCGCCAGCAGTGCGGTCACCAACACTGAAGCTTTCTTT.

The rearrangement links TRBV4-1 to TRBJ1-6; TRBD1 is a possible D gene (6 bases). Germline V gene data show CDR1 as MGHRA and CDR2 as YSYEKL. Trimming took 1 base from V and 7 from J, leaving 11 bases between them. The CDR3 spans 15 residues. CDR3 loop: CASSQGNRENSPLHF. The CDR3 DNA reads TGCGCCAGCAGCCAAGGAAACAGGGAAAATTCACCCCTCCACTTT.

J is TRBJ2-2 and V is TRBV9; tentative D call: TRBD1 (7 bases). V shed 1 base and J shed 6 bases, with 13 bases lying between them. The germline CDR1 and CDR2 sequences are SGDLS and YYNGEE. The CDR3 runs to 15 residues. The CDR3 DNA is TGTGCCAGCAGCGTACGGACAGGAGGGGCCGGGGAGCTGTTTTTT. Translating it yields CASSVRTGGAGELFF.

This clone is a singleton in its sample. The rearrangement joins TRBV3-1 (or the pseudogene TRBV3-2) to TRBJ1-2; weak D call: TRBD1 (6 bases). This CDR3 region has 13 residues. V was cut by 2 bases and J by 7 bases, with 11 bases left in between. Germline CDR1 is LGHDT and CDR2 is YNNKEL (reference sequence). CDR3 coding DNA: TGTGCCAGCAGCCAATTCAGGGGTGTTGGCTACACCTTC. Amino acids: CASSQFRGVGYTF.

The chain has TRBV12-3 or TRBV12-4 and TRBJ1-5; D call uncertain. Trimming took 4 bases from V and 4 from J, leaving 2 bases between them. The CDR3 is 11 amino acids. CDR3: CASSSNQPQHF. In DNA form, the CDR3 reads TGTGCCAGCAGTTCTAATCAGCCCCAGCATTTT.

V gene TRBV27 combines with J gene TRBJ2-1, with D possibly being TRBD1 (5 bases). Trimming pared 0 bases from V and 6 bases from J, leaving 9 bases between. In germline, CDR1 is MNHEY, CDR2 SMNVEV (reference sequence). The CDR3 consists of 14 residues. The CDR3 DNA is TGTGCCAGCAGTTTATCCCCCAGGGCCAATGAGCAGTTCTTC. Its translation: CASSLSPRANEQFF.

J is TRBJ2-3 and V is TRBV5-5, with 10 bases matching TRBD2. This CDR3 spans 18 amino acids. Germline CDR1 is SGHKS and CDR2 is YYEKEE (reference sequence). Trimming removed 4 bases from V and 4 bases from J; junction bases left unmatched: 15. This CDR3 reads CASSLQRGGTGLADTQYF. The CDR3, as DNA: TGTGCCAGCAGCCTACAGCGGGGGGGTACCGGGCTCGCAGATACGCAGTATTTT.

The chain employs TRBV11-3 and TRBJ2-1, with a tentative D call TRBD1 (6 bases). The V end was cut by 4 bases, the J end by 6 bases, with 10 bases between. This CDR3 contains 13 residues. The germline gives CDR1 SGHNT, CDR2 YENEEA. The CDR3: CASSSNRANEQFF. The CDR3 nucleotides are TGTGCCAGCAGCTCGAACAGGGCCAATGAGCAGTTCTTC.

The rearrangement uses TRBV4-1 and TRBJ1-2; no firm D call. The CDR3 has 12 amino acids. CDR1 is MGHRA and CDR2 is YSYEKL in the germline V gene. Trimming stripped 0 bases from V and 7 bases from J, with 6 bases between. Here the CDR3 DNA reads TGCGCCAGCAGCCAAGAATGGCTTGGCTACACCTTC. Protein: CASSQEWLGYTF.

CDR3 in DNA: TGCGCCAGCAGCTTAGTGACGGGAGACACAGATACGCAGTATTTT. Encoded protein: CASSLVTGDTDTQYF. The chain employs TRBV5-1 and TRBJ2-3; weak D call: TRBD2 (6 bases). Deletions cut 2 bases from V and 2 bases from J, with 12 bases between. CDR1 and CDR2 from the germline V gene are SGHRS and YFSETQ. The CDR3 covers 15 residues.

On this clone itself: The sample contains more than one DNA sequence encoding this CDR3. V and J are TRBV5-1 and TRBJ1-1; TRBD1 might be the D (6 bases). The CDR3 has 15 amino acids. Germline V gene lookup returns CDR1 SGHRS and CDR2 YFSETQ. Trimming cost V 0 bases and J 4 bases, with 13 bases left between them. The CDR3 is CASSLAQGGGTEAFF. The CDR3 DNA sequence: TGCGCCAGCAGCTTGGCCCAGGGAGGGGGCACTGAAGCTTTCTTT.

The CDR3 DNA reads as TGTGCCAGCAGTTTAAGGGGGCCCAGTCGGGAACCAACTGGAAACACCATATATTTT. Amino acid sequence: CASSLRGPSREPTGNTIYF. The chain carries TRBV27 and TRBJ1-3; 7 bases align to TRBD1. From germline, CDR1 is MNHEY and CDR2 SMNVEV (reference sequence). Losses at the gene ends were 2 bases for V and 2 bases for J; bases not matched to a gene: 15. CDR3 length equals 19 residues.

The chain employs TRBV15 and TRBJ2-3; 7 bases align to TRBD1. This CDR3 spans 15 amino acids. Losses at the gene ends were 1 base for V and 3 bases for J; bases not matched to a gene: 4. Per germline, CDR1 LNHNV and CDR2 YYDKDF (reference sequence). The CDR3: CATSRGPGGTDTQYF. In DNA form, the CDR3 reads TGTGCCACCAGCAGAGGTCCAGGGGGAACAGATACGCAGTATTTT.

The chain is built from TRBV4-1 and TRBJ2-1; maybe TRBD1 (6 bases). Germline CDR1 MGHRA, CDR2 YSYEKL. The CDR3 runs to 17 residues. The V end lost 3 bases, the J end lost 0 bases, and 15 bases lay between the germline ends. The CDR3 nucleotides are TGCGCCAGCAGCCATCCCCAGGGGCGGAGCTCCTACAATGAGCAGTTCTTC. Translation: CASSHPQGRSSYNEQFF.

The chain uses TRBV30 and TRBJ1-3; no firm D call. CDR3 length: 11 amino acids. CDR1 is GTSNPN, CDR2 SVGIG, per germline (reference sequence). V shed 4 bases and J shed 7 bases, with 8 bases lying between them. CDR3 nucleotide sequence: TGTGCCTGGACCTCGGTTAACACCATATATTTT. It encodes CAWTSVNTIYF.

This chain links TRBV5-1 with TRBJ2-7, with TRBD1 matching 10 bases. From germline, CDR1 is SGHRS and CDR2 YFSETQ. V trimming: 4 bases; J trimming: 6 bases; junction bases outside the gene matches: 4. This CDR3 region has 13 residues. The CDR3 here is CASSLGTGAEQYF. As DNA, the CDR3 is TGCGCCAGCAGCCTAGGGACAGGGGCCGAGCAGTACTTC.

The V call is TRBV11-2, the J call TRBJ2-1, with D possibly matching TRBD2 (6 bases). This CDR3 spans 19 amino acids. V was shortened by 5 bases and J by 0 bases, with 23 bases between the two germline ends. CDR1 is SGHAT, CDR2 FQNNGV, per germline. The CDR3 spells CASSPWGKLRESSYNEQFF. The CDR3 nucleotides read TGTGCCAGCAGCCCCTGGGGTAAATTGCGGGAAAGCTCCTACAATGAGCAGTTCTTC.

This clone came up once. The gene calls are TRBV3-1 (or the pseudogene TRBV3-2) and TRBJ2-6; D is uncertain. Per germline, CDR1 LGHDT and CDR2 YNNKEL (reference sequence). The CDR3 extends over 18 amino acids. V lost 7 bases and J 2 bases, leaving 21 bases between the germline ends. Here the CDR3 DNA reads TGTGCCAGCATGTCCTCTGTGGATGGAGTTCCTGGGGCCAACGTCCTGACTTTC. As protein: CASMSSVDGVPGANVLTF.

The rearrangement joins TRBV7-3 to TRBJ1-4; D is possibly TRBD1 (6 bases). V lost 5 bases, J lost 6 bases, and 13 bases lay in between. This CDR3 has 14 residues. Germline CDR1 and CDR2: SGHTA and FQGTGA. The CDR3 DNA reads TGTGCCAGCAGCGTACAGGGATGGGATGAAAAACTGTTTTTT. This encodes CASSVQGWDEKLFF.

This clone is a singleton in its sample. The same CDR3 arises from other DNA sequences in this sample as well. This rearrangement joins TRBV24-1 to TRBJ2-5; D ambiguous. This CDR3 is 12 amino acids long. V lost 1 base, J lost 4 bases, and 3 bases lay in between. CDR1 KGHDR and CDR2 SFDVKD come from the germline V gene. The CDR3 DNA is TGTGCCACCAGTGATTTCCTAGAGACCCAGTACTTC. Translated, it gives CATSDFLETQYF.

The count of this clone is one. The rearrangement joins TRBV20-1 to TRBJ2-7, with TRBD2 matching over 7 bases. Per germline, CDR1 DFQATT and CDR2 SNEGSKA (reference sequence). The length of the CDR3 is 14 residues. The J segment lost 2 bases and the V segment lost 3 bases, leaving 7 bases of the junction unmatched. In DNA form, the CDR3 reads TGCAGTGCTAGTAGTCTAGCGGAACCCTACGAGCAGTACTTC. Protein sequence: CSASSLAEPYEQYF.

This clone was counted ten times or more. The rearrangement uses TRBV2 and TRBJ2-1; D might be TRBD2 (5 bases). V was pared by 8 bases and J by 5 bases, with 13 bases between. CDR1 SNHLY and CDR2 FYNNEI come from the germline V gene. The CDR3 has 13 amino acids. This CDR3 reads CASEGSVHNEQFF. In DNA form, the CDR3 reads TGTGCCAGCGAGGGTAGCGTCCACAATGAGCAGTTCTTC.